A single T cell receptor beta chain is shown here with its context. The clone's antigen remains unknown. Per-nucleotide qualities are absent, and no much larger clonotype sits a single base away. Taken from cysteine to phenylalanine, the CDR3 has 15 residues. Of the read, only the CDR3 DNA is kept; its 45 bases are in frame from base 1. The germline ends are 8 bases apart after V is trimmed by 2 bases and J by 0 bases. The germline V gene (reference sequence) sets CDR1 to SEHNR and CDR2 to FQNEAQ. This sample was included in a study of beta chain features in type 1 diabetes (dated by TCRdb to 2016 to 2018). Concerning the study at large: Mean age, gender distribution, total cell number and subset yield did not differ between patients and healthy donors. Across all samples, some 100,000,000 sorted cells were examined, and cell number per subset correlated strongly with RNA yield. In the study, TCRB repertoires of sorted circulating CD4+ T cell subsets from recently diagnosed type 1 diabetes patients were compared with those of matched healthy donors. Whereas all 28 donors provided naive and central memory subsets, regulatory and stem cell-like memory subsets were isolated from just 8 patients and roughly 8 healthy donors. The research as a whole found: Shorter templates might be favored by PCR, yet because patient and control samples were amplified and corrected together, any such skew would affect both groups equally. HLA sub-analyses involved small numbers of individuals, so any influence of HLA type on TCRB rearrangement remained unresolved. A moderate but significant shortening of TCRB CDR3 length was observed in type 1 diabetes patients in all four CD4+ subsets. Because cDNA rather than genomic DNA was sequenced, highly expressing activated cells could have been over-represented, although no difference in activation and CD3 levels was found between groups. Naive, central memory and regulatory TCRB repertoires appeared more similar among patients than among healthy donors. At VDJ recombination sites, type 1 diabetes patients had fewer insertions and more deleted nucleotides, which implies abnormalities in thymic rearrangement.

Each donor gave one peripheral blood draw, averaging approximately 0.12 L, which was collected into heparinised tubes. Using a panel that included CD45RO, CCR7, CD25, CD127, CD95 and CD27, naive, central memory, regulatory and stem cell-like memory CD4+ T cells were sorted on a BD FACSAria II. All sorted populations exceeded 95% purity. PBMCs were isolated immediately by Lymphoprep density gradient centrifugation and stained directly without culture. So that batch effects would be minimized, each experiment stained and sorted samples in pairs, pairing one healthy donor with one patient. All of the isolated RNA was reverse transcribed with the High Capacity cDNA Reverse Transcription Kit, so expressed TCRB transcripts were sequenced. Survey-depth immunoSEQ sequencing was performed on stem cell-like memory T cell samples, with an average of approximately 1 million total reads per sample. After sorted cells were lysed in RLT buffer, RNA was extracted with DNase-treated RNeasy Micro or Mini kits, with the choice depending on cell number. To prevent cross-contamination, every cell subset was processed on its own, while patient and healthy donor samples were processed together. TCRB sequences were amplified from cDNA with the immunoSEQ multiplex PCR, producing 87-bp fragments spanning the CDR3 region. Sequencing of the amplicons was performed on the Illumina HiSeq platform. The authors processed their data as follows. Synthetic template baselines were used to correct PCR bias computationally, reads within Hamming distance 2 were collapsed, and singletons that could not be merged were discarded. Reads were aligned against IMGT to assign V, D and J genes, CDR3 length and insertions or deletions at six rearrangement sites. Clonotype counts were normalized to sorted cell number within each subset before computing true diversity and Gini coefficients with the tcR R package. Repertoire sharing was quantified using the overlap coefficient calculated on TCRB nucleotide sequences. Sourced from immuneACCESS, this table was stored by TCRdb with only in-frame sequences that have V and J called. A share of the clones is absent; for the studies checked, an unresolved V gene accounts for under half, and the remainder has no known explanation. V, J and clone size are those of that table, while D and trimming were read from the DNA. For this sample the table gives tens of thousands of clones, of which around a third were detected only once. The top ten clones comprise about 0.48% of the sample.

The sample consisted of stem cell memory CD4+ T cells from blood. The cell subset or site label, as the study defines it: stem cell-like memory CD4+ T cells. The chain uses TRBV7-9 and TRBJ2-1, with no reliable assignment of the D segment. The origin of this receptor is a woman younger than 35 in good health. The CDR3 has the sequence CASSLSPSSYNEQFF. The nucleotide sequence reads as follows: TGTGCCAGCAGCTTAAGTCCCAGCTCCTACAATGAGCAGTTCTTC.